Below, 5 T cell receptor beta chains from the same sample are listed, as sequenced in a study of shared clonotypes between healthy human individuals. Sequenced by immunoSEQ multiplex PCR; TCRdb stores in-frame clones only, minus some. Of about 2.2 million clones in the sample, roughly 93% were seen once. CD45RO-negative cells were positively selected for CCR7, leaving out terminally differentiated effector memory CD45RA+ cells. Sequenced sample: naive CD8+ T cells from PBMCs. Source of these receptors: a man between 18 and 29 years old in good health. Some clones in this sample may be carry-over from other donors' samples.

This rearrangement joins TRBV9 to TRBJ1-1; unclear D gene. V lost 0 bases and J lost 6, with 15 bases in between. The V gene's germline CDR1 is SGDLS and CDR2 YYNGEE. The CDR3 loop spans 15 amino acids. The CDR3 reads CASSVEYEGSSEAFF. CDR3 nucleotides: TGTGCCAGCAGCGTAGAGTATGAGGGAAGTTCTGAAGCTTTCTTT.

The gene calls are TRBV7-2 and TRBJ2-5; a weak D match, TRBD2 (6 bases). The germline V and J ends were trimmed by 5 bases and 4 bases, with 17 bases remaining between them. The CDR3 loop spans 15 amino acids. Germline CDR1 reads SGHTA; CDR2 reads FQGNSA. The CDR3 protein is CASSPSGVGGETQYF. CDR3 DNA sequence: TGTGCCAGCAGCCCCTCGGGTGTGGGGGGAGAGACCCAGTACTTC.

J is TRBJ2-7 and V is TRBV5-1, with TRBD2 matching 12 bases. With 4 bases clipped from V and 3 bases from J, the junction kept 11 bases outside the gene matches. The CDR3 runs to 17 residues. The germline V gene encodes CDR1 SGHRS and CDR2 YFSETQ. This chain's CDR3 is CASSQGLAGNPFYEQYF. The CDR3 DNA reads as TGCGCCAGCAGCCAAGGACTAGCGGGGAACCCTTTCTACGAGCAGTACTTC.

This clone was detected only once. This sequence joins TRBV7-9 and TRBJ2-2; no clear D. CDR1 and CDR2 (germline): SEHNR, FQNEAQ (reference sequence). Trimming removed 7 bases from V and 4 bases from J, with 16 bases in between. CDR3 length: 15 amino acids. The CDR3 region is CASTLLQVGTGELFF. CDR3 sequence (DNA): TGTGCCAGCACCCTCCTTCAGGTGGGCACCGGGGAGCTGTTTTTT.

This rearrangement joins TRBV29-1 to TRBJ1-1, with a possible D match to TRBD1 (5 bases). Germline V gene data show CDR1 as SQVTM and CDR2 as ANQGSEA. V dropped 8 bases and J dropped 6 bases, with 13 bases sitting between them. The CDR3 spans 11 residues. In DNA, the CDR3 is TGCAGCCCCACTCGGGGGGCTGAAGCTTTCTTT. This codes for CSPTRGAEAFF.